A single T cell receptor (beta chain) is shown here with its context. Its antigen is undetermined. The TCR beta library used iRepertoire HTBI primers with Arm-PCR amplification of CDR3. TCRdb redid the calling of the multiplex PCR reads with MiXCR, one entry per CDR3 protein. The sample lists 350,000 to 550,000 distinct CDR3 sequences; 13% to 15% were seen once. These data belong to a study of regulatory T cells in long-lasting Graves disease. General study results and limits: Having few samples may have compromised the accuracy.

Time point given: newly diagnosed GD, antithyroid drugs for less than 3 months. PBMCs were the source of the RNA used for TCR sequencing. The sample was also reused in another study, on T cells in Graves' hyperthyroidism and ophthalmopathy. This second report adds: Using the HTBI primer set, a first-round RT-PCR was run on the TCR CDR3.

This clonotype was sampled from a woman between 50 and 59 years old with Graves disease. Sequences were derived from peripheral blood mononuclear cells (PBMCs), sampled at new diagnosis, from a patient treated with antithyroid drugs.

The CDR3 sequence is CASSTTSGRGDTQYF. CDR3 DNA sequence: TGTGCCAGCAGTACGACTAGCGGGAGGGGAGATACGCAGTATTTT. The genes are TRBV6-4 and TRBJ2-3; 14 nucleotides match TRBD2. The CDR3 is 15 amino acids. The V and J ends lost 5 bases and 5 bases, in that order; junction bases with no gene match: 3. Germline-derived CDR1 and CDR2 are MRHNA and SNTAGT.